Following are 32 T cell receptor beta chains from one sample sequenced in a study of T-cell reconstitution after alpha-beta-depleted transplantation in children. Unique molecular identifiers were incorporated into the prepared TCRbeta library. A single record per CDR3 protein comes from TCRdb applying MiXCR to the PCR reads. The sample includes approximately 200,000 distinct CDR3 sequences, roughly 15% seen only once; the top ten take under 15%. This material consisted of PBMCs from the stem cell graft donor, taken from the stem cell graft. Receptors were obtained from a human donor who donated a stem cell graft to a child with acute lymphoblastic leukemia.

This chain connects TRBV12-3 or TRBV12-4 to TRBJ2-4; 13 bases line up with TRBD2. CDR3 size: 18 residues. Germline trimming cut 5 bases from V and 2 bases from J; bases unmatched to any gene: 9. The CDR3 DNA reads as TGTGCCAGCAGTGCGGGACTAGCGGGGACCCTAACCAAAAACATTCAGTACTTC. Encoded protein: CASSAGLAGTLTKNIQYF.

This clonotype was seen a few times. J is TRBJ2-2 and V is TRBV5-5; D is uncertain. CDR3 size: 13 residues. V was pared by 2 bases and J by 1 base, with 3 bases between. The germline CDR1 and CDR2 sequences are SGHKS and YYEKEE (reference sequence). The CDR3 DNA reads TGTGCCAGCAGCTTACAGAACACCGGGGAGCTGTTTTTT. Translating it yields CASSLQNTGELFF. Full variable domain (remainder filled in from reference TRBV5-5 and TRBJ2-2): DAGVTQSPTHLIKTRGQQVTLRCSPISGHKSVSWYQQVLGQGPQFIFQYYEKEERGRGNFPDRFSARQFPNYSSELNVNALLLGDSALYLCASSLQNTGELFFGEGSRLTVL.

This clonotype has a single count. The V call is TRBV18, the J call TRBJ1-1; D may be TRBD1 (5 bases). The CDR3 runs 14 residues. Germline V gene sequence: CDR1 KGHSH, CDR2 LQKENI. V shed 2 bases and J shed 3 bases, with 10 bases lying between them. The CDR3 coding sequence is TGTGCCAGCTCACCAGAGGAGGGGTACACTGAAGCTTTCTTT. It specifies CASSPEEGYTEAFF.

This clonotype was seen many times. This chain joins TRBV29-1 and TRBJ1-4; D gene ambiguous. With 4 bases removed from V and 4 bases from J, the gap between germline ends came to 4 bases. The length of the CDR3 is 11 residues. Looked up from germline, CDR1 is SQVTM and CDR2 is ANQGSEA. CDR3 residues: CSVVINEKLFF. The DNA of the CDR3 is TGCAGCGTTGTAATTAATGAAAAACTGTTTTTT.

This clonotype was seen ten or more times. The V and J genes are TRBV6-5 and TRBJ1-2, with 9 bases lining up with TRBD1. Germline V lookup: CDR1 MNHEY, CDR2 SVGAGI. Trimming took 4 bases from V and 5 from J; bases not matched to a gene: 5. The CDR3 totals 14 residues. CDR3 in DNA: TGTGCCAGCAGTTTACAGGGGGCTGGATATGGCTACACCTTC. Encoded protein: CASSLQGAGYGYTF.

This clonotype was counted many times. This sequence joins TRBV5-1 and TRBJ2-3; D is perhaps TRBD1 (6 bases). Per germline, CDR1 SGHRS and CDR2 YFSETQ. V lost 4 bases, J lost 4 bases, and 13 bases lay in between. The CDR3 is 14 residues long. This chain's CDR3 is CASSPTTGPDTQYF. Here the CDR3 DNA reads TGCGCCAGCAGCCCAACCACAGGGCCAGATACGCAGTATTTT.

This clonotype was counted at least ten times. This chain joins TRBV10-2 and TRBJ2-7; D assignment may be TRBD1 or TRBD2 (5 bases each). The V end was cut by 11 bases, the J end by 5 bases, with 10 bases between. The germline gives CDR1 WSHSY, CDR2 SAAADI. The CDR3 loop spans 10 amino acids. The CDR3 bases are TGCGCCGCCGGGGCTGACGAGCAGTACTTC. Its translation: CAAGADEQYF.

The sample holds many counts of this clonotype. The J gene is TRBJ2-7, the V gene TRBV28, with D possibly matching TRBD2 (5 bases). Trimming took off 1 base at V and 9 bases at J, with 13 bases between the two ends. The germline V gene encodes CDR1 MDHEN and CDR2 SYDVKM. The length of the CDR3 is 13 residues. The CDR3 nucleotides read TGTGCCAGCAGTTTATTTGACTACGGTGGGCAGTACTTC. As protein: CASSLFDYGGQYF. Complete variable domain (other parts from reference TRBV28 and TRBJ2-7): DVKVTQSSRYLVKRTGEKVFLECVQDMDHENMFWYRQDPGLGLRLIYFSYDVKMKEKGDIPEGYSVSREKKERFSLILESASTNQTSMYLCASSLFDYGGQYFGPGTRLTVT.

This clonotype was recorded many times. This chain uses TRBV11-2 with TRBJ2-2; no firm D call. CDR3 length equals 15 residues. Trimming removed 5 bases at V and 6 bases at J, with 16 bases between. Germline values: CDR1 SGHAT, CDR2 FQNNGV. The CDR3 spells CASSPNRAEAGELFF. In nucleotides, the CDR3 is TGTGCCAGCAGCCCCAATCGGGCCGAGGCCGGGGAGCTGTTTTTT.

Ten or more counts support this clonotype. The V gene is TRBV5-1, the J gene TRBJ2-1; perhaps TRBD1 as D (5 bases). Trimming took off 2 bases at V and 2 bases at J, with 11 bases between the two ends. The germline V gene encodes CDR1 SGHRS and CDR2 YFSETQ. The CDR3 runs to 15 residues. In nucleotides, the CDR3 is TGCGCCAGCAGCTTACAGGTTGGGACCTACAATGAGCAGTTCTTC. Protein: CASSLQVGTYNEQFF.

This sequence joins TRBV21-1 and TRBJ1-1; the table's D call, TRBD1, was not checked against the DNA. TRBV21-1 is shown as a pseudogene. The CDR3 has 15 amino acids. CDR3: CASSTPGQGSAEAFF. In nucleotides, the CDR3 is TGTGCCAGCAGCACCCCGGGACAGGGGAGTGCTGAAGCTTTCTTT.

This clonotype was seen many times. The chain recombines TRBV11-2 with TRBJ2-3; the match to TRBD2 covers 9 bases. Germline CDR1 and CDR2: SGHAT and FQNNGV. V gave up 0 bases and J gave up 0 bases; unmatched junction bases: 4. The CDR3 sequence is 17 residues long. The CDR3 loop is CASSLDRLAGSTDTQYF. The DNA for the CDR3 is TGTGCCAGCAGCTTAGATCGGCTAGCGGGAAGCACAGATACGCAGTATTTT.

This clonotype was counted only a few times. A read error may account for a junction end that differs from germline. CDR3 nucleotide sequence: TGCAGTGCGCCCTTCTTAGGGGTTGACTACGGCTACACCTTC. As protein: CSAPFLGVDYGYTF. This rearrangement joins TRBV20-1 to TRBJ1-2; D possibly corresponds to TRBD1 (5 bases). Germline-derived CDR1 and CDR2 are DFQATT and SNEGSKA (reference sequence). This CDR3 has 14 amino acids.

CDR3 sequence reads: CASSLIMNTEAFF. As DNA, the CDR3 is TGTGCCAGCAGTTTGATAATGAACACTGAAGCTTTCTTT. The chain links TRBV27 to TRBJ1-1, with no clear D. There are 13 residues in the CDR3. Trimming cost V 3 bases and J 0 bases, with 5 bases left between them. CDR1 is MNHEY and CDR2 is SMNVEV in the germline V gene (reference sequence).

In DNA, the CDR3 is TGCGCCAGCAGCTTGGCCGGGACAGAGCTTAGCTACACCTTC. Translating gives CASSLAGTELSYTF. V gene TRBV5-1 combines with J gene TRBJ1-2, with 7 bases fitting TRBD1. CDR3 length equals 14 residues. Germline assignment: CDR1 SGHRS and CDR2 YFSETQ. With 0 bases clipped from V and 9 bases from J, the junction kept 8 bases outside the gene matches.

This clonotype was seen repeatedly, ten times or more. The rearrangement uses TRBV29-1 and TRBJ2-5; unclear D gene. This CDR3 is 12 amino acids long. Trimming pared 6 bases from V and 1 base from J, leaving 9 bases between. The germline V gene encodes CDR1 SQVTM and CDR2 ANQGSEA. CDR3 nucleotide sequence: TGCAGCGTCCGGGCTCCCCAAGAGACCCAGTACTTC. Its translation is CSVRAPQETQYF.

This clonotype has more than one count but fewer than ten. This sequence joins TRBV20-1 and TRBJ1-1; the D gene is possibly TRBD1 (5 bases). V was shortened by 3 bases and J by 1 base, with 18 bases between the two germline ends. Germline V CDR1 and CDR2: DFQATT, SNEGSKA (reference sequence). The CDR3 contains 16 residues. CDR3 coding DNA: TGCAGTGCTAGTGTAGGACACCCGAGGGGGAACACTGAAGCTTTCTTT. Protein sequence: CSASVGHPRGNTEAFF.

This clonotype has at least ten counts. This sequence joins TRBV12-3 or TRBV12-4 and TRBJ2-2; D ambiguous. The CDR3 has 14 amino acids. V lost 7 bases and J lost 1, with 10 bases in between. Written as DNA, the CDR3 is TGTGCCAGCACCCCAAGCAGGAACACCGGGGAGCTGTTTTTT. Translation: CASTPSRNTGELFF.

V and J are TRBV12-3 or TRBV12-4 and TRBJ1-5, with D possibly matching TRBD1 (5 bases). This CDR3 has 14 residues. V was pared by 3 bases and J by 5 bases, with 11 bases between. CDR3: CASSLTWTHQPQHF. The CDR3 coding sequence is TGTGCCAGCAGTTTGACTTGGACACATCAGCCCCAGCATTTT.

This clonotype was found many times. This chain uses TRBV4-2 with TRBJ2-3; D might be TRBD2 (6 bases). CDR1 is LGHNA, CDR2 YNFKEQ, per germline. The CDR3 spans 20 residues. The V end lost 1 base, the J end lost 6 bases, and 29 bases lay between the germline ends. The CDR3 loop reads CASSQGPQPFSGGRTDTQYF. CDR3 DNA: TGTGCCAGCAGCCAAGGACCTCAACCCTTCAGCGGAGGGCGTACGGATACGCAGTATTTT.

This chain's CDR3 is CASSPFDTQYF. In DNA, the CDR3 is TGTGCCAGCAGCCCGTTCGATACGCAGTATTTT. This chain links TRBV12-3 or TRBV12-4 with TRBJ2-3; the D is unclear. Trimming cost V 6 bases and J 6 bases, with 7 bases left between them. The length of the CDR3 is 11 residues.

This clonotype was counted many times. The V call is TRBV6-1, the J call TRBJ1-1, with 9 positions matching TRBD1. The germline V gene encodes CDR1 MNHNS and CDR2 SASEGT. Trimming at V came to 6 bases and at J to 3 bases, leaving 5 bases not matched to a gene. There are 14 residues in the CDR3. For the CDR3, the DNA is TGTGCCAGCAGAGGGGACAGGGCTTACACTGAAGCTTTCTTT. Translated, it gives CASRGDRAYTEAFF.

This clonotype occurred many times. The rearrangement joins TRBV12-3 or TRBV12-4 to TRBJ2-4; D gene unclear. The V gene lost 1 base and the J gene lost 3 bases, with 4 bases spanning the gap. The CDR3 totals 13 residues. CDR3: CASSLGGKNIQYF. In DNA form, the CDR3 reads TGTGCCAGCAGTTTAGGGGGCAAAAACATTCAGTACTTC.

This clonotype was counted at least ten times. The chain links TRBV5-5 to TRBJ1-4, with TRBD1 identical over 9 bases. The length of the CDR3 is 16 residues. CDR1 is SGHKS, CDR2 YYEKEE, per germline (reference sequence). Losses at the gene ends were 3 bases for V and 6 bases for J; bases not matched to a gene: 9. CDR3 protein: CASSSYKQGAHEKLFF. In nucleotides, the CDR3 is TGTGCCAGCAGCTCCTATAAACAGGGGGCACATGAAAAACTGTTTTTT.

This clonotype was seen once. One end of the junction does not line up with germline, which may come from a read error. V and J are TRBV7-9 and TRBJ1-1; D is possibly TRBD1 (5 bases). This CDR3 comprises 16 residues. Germline CDR1 is SEHNR and CDR2 is FQNEAQ (reference sequence). The chain's CDR3 is CASSSEGKGMNPEAFF. Here the CDR3 DNA reads TGTGCCAGCAGCTCTGAGGGGAAAGGAATGAACCCTGAAGCTTTCTTT.

The chain employs TRBV10-3 and TRBJ2-4; perhaps TRBD1 as D (5 bases). With 3 bases removed from V and 3 bases from J, the gap between germline ends came to 12 bases. The CDR3 covers 15 residues. Germline CDR1 reads ENHRY; CDR2 reads SYGVKD. This chain's CDR3 is CAISEQARGKNIQYF. The CDR3 region has the DNA TGTGCCATCAGTGAACAGGCGAGAGGCAAAAACATTCAGTACTTC.

This clonotype has at least ten counts. The rearrangement links TRBV20-1 to TRBJ1-5; D might be TRBD1 (5 bases). The CDR3 runs 11 residues. Germline V lookup: CDR1 DFQATT, CDR2 SNEGSKA (reference sequence). V lost 6 bases, J lost 11 bases, and 14 bases lay in between. The CDR3 DNA follows: TGCAGTGCAAATGGGGGTAAGGCCCAGCATTTT. It translates to CSANGGKAQHF.

This chain uses TRBV5-5 with TRBJ1-4, with 8 bases lining up with TRBD1. CDR1 SGHKS and CDR2 YYEKEE come from the germline V gene (reference sequence). The CDR3 has 15 amino acids. V trimming: 5 bases; J trimming: 7 bases; junction bases outside the gene matches: 10. The CDR3 reads CASRLLGQGGEKLFF. The DNA of the CDR3 is TGTGCCAGCAGACTCCTCGGACAGGGAGGTGAAAAACTGTTTTTT.

The genes are TRBV12-3 or TRBV12-4 and TRBJ2-1; possible D gene TRBD1, 6 bases. Trimming pared 6 bases from V and 4 bases from J, leaving 16 bases between. The CDR3 consists of 15 residues. CDR3 protein: CASRGQDRFYNEQFF. The CDR3 DNA reads as TGTGCCAGCAGGGGACAAGACAGATTTTACAATGAGCAGTTCTTC.

This clonotype was recorded a few times. The gene calls are TRBV15 and TRBJ2-4; 7 bases line up with TRBD1. With 1 base clipped from V and 0 bases from J, the junction kept 3 bases outside the gene matches. This CDR3 has 16 amino acids. CDR1 is LNHNV and CDR2 is YYDKDF in the germline V gene (reference sequence). CDR3 residues: CATSRARTGAKNIQYF. In nucleotides, the CDR3 is TGTGCCACCAGCAGAGCACGGACAGGAGCCAAAAACATTCAGTACTTC.

About this clonotype itself: A single base separates this from a much larger clone, so it may be a read error. This chain joins TRBV7-2 and TRBJ2-1, with 9 bases identical to TRBD2. This CDR3 contains 15 residues. The germline gives CDR1 SGHTA, CDR2 FQGNSA. The CDR3 is CASRTHGLARNEQIF. The CDR3 nucleotides read TGTGCCAGCAGAACACATGGACTAGCGCGTAATGAGCAGATCTTC.

In this sample, this clonotype turned up many times. The chain joins TRBV5-1 to TRBJ2-7; 7 positions match TRBD2. Germline loops: CDR1 SGHRS, CDR2 YFSETQ. Unmatched junction bases numbered 17, after V lost 4 bases and J lost 1 base. The CDR3 is 18 residues long. The CDR3 coding sequence is TGCGCCAGCAGCAATCACCGGGGGGTTGTCGCCCGATCCTACGAGCAGTACTTC. It codes for CASSNHRGVVARSYEQYF.